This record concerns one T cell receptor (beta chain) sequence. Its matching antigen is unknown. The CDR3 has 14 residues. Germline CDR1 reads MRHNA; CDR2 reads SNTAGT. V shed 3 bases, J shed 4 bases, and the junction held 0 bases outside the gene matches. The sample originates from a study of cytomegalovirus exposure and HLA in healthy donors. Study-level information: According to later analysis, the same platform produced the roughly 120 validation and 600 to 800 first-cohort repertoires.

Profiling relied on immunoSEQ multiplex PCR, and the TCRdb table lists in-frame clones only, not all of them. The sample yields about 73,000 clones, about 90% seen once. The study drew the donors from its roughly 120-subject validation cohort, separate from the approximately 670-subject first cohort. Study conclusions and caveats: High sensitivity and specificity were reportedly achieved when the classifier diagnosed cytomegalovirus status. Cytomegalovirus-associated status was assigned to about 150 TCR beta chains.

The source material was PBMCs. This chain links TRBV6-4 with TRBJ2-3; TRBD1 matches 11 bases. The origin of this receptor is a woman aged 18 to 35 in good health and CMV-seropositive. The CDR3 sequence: CASSEGQGADTQYF. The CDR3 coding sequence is TGTGCCAGCAGTGAGGGACAGGGGGCAGATACGCAGTATTTT.